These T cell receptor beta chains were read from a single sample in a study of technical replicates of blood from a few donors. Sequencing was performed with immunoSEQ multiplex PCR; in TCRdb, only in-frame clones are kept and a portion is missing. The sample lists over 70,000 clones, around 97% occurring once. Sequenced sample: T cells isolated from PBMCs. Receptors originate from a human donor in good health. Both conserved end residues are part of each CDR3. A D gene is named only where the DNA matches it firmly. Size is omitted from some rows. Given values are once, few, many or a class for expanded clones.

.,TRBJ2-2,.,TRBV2,TGTGCCAGCAGTGACTCCGGGGAGCTGTTTTTT,CASSDSGELFF
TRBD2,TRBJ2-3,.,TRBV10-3,TGTGCCATCAGTGAACCGACTAGCGGGGTACAGTATTTT,CAISEPTSGVQYF
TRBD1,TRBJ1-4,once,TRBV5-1,TGCGCCAGCAGCTGGGGACAGGGTGGTGAAAAACTGTTTTTT,CASSWGQGGEKLFF
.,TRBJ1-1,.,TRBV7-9,TGTGCCAGCAGGATAAGGGGAAACACTGAAGCTTTCTTT,CASRIRGNTEAFF
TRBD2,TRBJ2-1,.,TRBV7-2,TGTGCCAGCACTTCGTGGACTAGTTCCAATGAGCAGTTCTTC,CASTSWTSSNEQFF
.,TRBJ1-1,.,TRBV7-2,TGTGCCAGCAGCCCTACAGGTATGAACACTGAAGCTTTCTTT,CASSPTGMNTEAFF
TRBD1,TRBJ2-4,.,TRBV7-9,TGTGCCAGCAGCTTAGCGGGACAGGGGCAAAACATTCAGTACTTC,CASSLAGQGQNIQYF
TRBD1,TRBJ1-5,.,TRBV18,TGTGCCAGCTCACCCCTCTCCGGGACAGGGGTTAACAATCAGCCCCAGCATTTT,CASSPLSGTGVNNQPQHF
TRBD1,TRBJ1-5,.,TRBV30,TGTGCCTGGAGTTTGGGACAGGGGATAAGTCAGCCCCAGCATTTT,CAWSLGQGISQPQHF
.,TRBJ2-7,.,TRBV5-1,TGCGCCAGCAGCTTGGATTCCTTTGTAGAGCAGTACTTC,CASSLDSFVEQYF
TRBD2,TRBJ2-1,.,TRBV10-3,TGTGCCATCAGGGGACTAGCGGACTACAATGAGCAGTTCTTC,CAIRGLADYNEQFF
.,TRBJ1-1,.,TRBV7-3,TGTGCCAGCAGCAAAACAGGGTATGGTCTAACTGAAGCTTTCTTT,CASSKTGYGLTEAFF
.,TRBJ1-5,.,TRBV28,TGTGCCAGCAGCTTCCCGGTTCAGCCCCAGCATTTT,CASSFPVQPQHF
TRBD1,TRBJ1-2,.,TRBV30,TGTGCCAGACAAAGGACAGGGGTTGGCTACACCTTC,CARQRTGVGYTF
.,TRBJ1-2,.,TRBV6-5,TGTGCCAGCAGAGCCGGAGGACCCCCAATAGGCTACACCTTC,CASRAGGPPIGYTF
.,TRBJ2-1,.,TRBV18,TGTGCCAGCTCACCTGGGACTTCATTTAATGAGCAGTTCTTC,CASSPGTSFNEQFF
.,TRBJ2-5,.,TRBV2,TGTGCCAGCAGTGAAGGGCTGTGGGAGACCCAGTACTTC,CASSEGLWETQYF
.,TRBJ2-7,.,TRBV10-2,TGCGCCAGCTTCGGGGAATACGAGCAGTACTTC,CASFGEYEQYF
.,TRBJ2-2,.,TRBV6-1,TGTGCCAGCAGTGACGGTCTGAGCGGGGAGCTGTTTTTT,CASSDGLSGELFF
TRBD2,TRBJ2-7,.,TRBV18,TGTGCCAGCTCACCACCGGGACTAGCGGAGTACGAGCAGTACTTC,CASSPPGLAEYEQYF
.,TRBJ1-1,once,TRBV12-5,TGTGCTAGTGGTTTGGCGGGGGAAAGGGGAGCTTTCTTT,CASGLAGERGAFF
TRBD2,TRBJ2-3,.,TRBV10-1,TGCGCCAGCAGTGAGGCTAGCGGGACATACACAGATACGCAGTATTTT,CASSEASGTYTDTQYF
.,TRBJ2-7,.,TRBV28,TGTGCCAGCAGTTCTAGCGGGACAGGACACTACGAGCAGTACTTC,CASSSSGTGHYEQYF
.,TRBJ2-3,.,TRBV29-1,TGCAGCGTTGAGGCGGCCCAACACACAGATACGCAGTATTTT,CSVEAAQHTDTQYF
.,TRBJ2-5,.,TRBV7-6,TGTGCCAGCAGCAAAATAGAAGAGACCCAGTACTTC,CASSKIEETQYF
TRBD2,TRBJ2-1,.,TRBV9,TGTGCCAGCAGCGAAACCGCGGGGGTACAGTTCTTC,CASSETAGVQFF
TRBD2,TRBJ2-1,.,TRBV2,TGTGCCAGTCTAGCGGGAGGGGAATACAATGAGCAGTTCTTC,CASLAGGEYNEQFF
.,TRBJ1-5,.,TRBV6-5,TGTGCCAGCAGCCGGGAACGGGTGGCCCAGCCCCAGCATTTT,CASSRERVAQPQHF
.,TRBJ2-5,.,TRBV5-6,TGTGCCAGCAGCTTGTTGTCGGGTCCCGTACAAGAGACCCAGTACTTC,CASSLLSGPVQETQYF
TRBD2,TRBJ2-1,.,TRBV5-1,TGCGCCAGCAGTCCCGGGGGGGGGTCCTACAATGAGCAGTTCTTC,CASSPGGGSYNEQFF
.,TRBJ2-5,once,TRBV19,TGTGCCAGTAGCGCCGATCGGGTGGTCCAAGAGACCCAGTACTTC,CASSADRVVQETQYF
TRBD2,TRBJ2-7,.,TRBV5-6,TGTGCCAGCAGCTTGTGGGGGGGGATCTACGAGCAGTACTTC,CASSLWGGIYEQYF
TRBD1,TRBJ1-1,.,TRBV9,TGTGCCAGCAGCGTAGAGGGGGCCGACACTGAAGCTTTCTTT,CASSVEGADTEAFF
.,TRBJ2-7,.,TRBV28,TGTGCCAGCACCCGCCGTGAGGTCGACTACGAGCAGTACTTC,CASTRREVDYEQYF
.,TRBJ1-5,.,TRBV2,TGTGCCAGCAGTGAAGCCGGGGGTAATCAGCCCCAGCATTTT,CASSEAGGNQPQHF
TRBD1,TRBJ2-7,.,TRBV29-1,TGCAGCGTGACCGACAGGGCGCAACCCTACGAGCAGTACTTC,CSVTDRAQPYEQYF
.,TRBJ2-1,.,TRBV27,TGTGCCAGCAGTCTCTACAATGAGCAGTTCTTC,CASSLYNEQFF
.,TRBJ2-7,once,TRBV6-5,TGTGCCAGCAGCCCCGACGGGTACGAGCAGTACTTC,CASSPDGYEQYF
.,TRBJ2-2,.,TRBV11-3,TGTGCCAGCAGCTTAGCGTTTCCCACCGGGGAGCTGTTTTTT,CASSLAFPTGELFF
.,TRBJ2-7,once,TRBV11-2,TGTGCCAGCAGCTTAGGGTCGAGCGAGCAGTACTTC,CASSLGSSEQYF
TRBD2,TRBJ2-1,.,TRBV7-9,TGTGCCAGCAACCTACTAGCGGACAATGAGCAGTTCTTC,CASNLLADNEQFF
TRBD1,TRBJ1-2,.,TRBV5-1,TGCGCCAGCAGCTTACCGACAGGGCATTATGGCTACACCTTC,CASSLPTGHYGYTF
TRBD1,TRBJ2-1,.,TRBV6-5,TGTGCCAGCAGTTTACCTCCAGGGGGCCAGGCTGAGCAGTTCTTC,CASSLPPGGQAEQFF
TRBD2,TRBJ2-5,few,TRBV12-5,TGTGCTAGTGGTTTGGGACTAGCGGTTCAAGAGACCCAGTACTTC,CASGLGLAVQETQYF
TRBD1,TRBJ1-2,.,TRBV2,TGTGCCAGCAGTGAAGCGGACAGGGTCTATGGCTACACCTTC,CASSEADRVYGYTF
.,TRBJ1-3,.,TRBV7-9,TGTGCCAGCAGCTTAACACGCGAAGCGGGAAACACCATATATTTT,CASSLTREAGNTIYF
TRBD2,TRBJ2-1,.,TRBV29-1,TGCAGCGTTGGGGGACTAGCGGGGGCTCGGTACAATGAGCAGTTCTTC,CSVGGLAGARYNEQFF
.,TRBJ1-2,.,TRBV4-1,TGCGCCAGCAGCCCCCGGGACATTAGCTATGGCTACACCTTC,CASSPRDISYGYTF
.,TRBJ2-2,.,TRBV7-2,TGTGCCAGCAGCTCACCCAGGGCCTCCGGGGAGCTGTTTTTT,CASSSPRASGELFF
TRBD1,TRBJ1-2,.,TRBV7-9,TGTGCCAGCAGCCAAGGACAGGGGTCCTATGGCTACACCTTC,CASSQGQGSYGYTF
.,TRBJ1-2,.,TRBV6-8,TGTGCCAGCAGTTACGGGCCAGGCTATGGCTACACCTTC,CASSYGPGYGYTF
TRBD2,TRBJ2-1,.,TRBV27,TGTGCCAGCAGTTTATCGGGGACTAGCGGCGAGCAGTTCTTC,CASSLSGTSGEQFF
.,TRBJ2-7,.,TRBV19,TGTGCCAGTAGTATAGGCCCCGACAGAGACGAGCAGTACTTC,CASSIGPDRDEQYF
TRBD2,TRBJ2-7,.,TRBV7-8,TGTGCCAGCAGCTCCCCAATGGGACTAGCGGGAACGGCGAGCTCCTACGAGCAGTACTTC,CASSSPMGLAGTASSYEQYF
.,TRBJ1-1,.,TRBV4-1,TGCGCCAGCAGCCAAGTGGTGAGGGAAGAAGCTTTCTTT,CASSQVVREEAFF
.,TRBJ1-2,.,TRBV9,TGTGCCAGCAGTCCGGCAGGGCAGGGCGGCTACACCTTC,CASSPAGQGGYTF
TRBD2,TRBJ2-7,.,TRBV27,TGTGCCAGCAGCGACCCTAGCGGGAATACCTACGAGCAGTACTTC,CASSDPSGNTYEQYF
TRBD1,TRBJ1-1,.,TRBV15,TGTGCCACCAGCAGGGGAAGACAGGGTTTGAACACTGAAGCTTTCTTT,CATSRGRQGLNTEAFF
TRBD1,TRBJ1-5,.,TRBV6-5,TGTGCCAGCAGTCCGGGACAGGGGGGAAATCAGCCCCAGCATTTT,CASSPGQGGNQPQHF
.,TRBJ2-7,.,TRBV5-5,TGTGCCAGCAGCCCAGGGCAAACTTCCTACGAGCAGTACTTC,CASSPGQTSYEQYF